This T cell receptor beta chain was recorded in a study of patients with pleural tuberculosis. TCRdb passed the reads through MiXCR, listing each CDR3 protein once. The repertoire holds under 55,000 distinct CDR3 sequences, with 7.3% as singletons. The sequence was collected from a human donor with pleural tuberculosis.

Written as DNA, the CDR3 is TGCAGCGTGGGCAGGGACAGGGGGGAGACCCAGTACTTC. Translation gives CSVGRDRGETQYF. The chain joins TRBV29-1 to TRBJ2-5, with 11 nucleotides matching TRBD1. This CDR3 spans 13 amino acids. The junction had 5 bases not matched to a gene; V was cut back by 6 bases and J by 5 bases. The germline CDR1 and CDR2 sequences are SQVTM and ANQGSEA. Looking up the rest from reference TRBV29-1 and TRBJ2-5 gives the full variable domain: SAVISQKPSRDICQRGTSLTIQCQVDSQVTMMFWYRQQPGQSLTLIATANQGSEATYESGFVIDKFPISRPNLTFSTLTVSNMSPEDSSIYLCSVGRDRGETQYFGPGTRLLVL.